The 22 T cell receptor beta chains in this list originate from one sample, sequenced in a study of T cell responses to AZD1222 COVID-19 vaccine. The data were produced by immunoSEQ multiplex PCR, yet TCRdb's version contains in-frame clones alone and is incomplete. The sample consists of around 140,000 clones, 85% to 95% of them appearing once. Sequences were derived from peripheral blood, sampled on day 0 of AZD1222 vaccination. The source of these receptors is an adult in good health.

The CDR3 DNA follows: TGTGCCAGCAGCTTGAGCCCCACCACAGATACGCAGTATTTT. Protein: CASSLSPTTDTQYF. The V call is TRBV7-3, the J call TRBJ2-3; no definite D call. Germline V gene sequence: CDR1 SGHTA, CDR2 FQGTGA. The CDR3 is 14 amino acids. Trimming cost V 3 bases and J 2 bases, with 9 bases left between them.

Here the CDR3 reads CATSRAGGLNSYEQYF. The CDR3 DNA follows: TGTGCCACCAGCCGAGCCGGTGGACTCAACTCCTACGAGCAGTACTTC. This chain joins TRBV15 and TRBJ2-7, with a weak D call TRBD2 (5 bases). The CDR3 runs 16 residues. V shed 5 bases and J shed 0 bases, with 17 bases lying between them. The V gene's germline CDR1 is LNHNV and CDR2 YYDKDF (reference sequence).

The chain carries TRBV25-1 and TRBJ2-2, with a possible D match to TRBD2 (5 bases). The CDR3 is 15 residues long. Germline V CDR1 and CDR2: MGHDK, SYGVNS. V shed 4 bases and J shed 4 bases, with 13 bases lying between them. Written as DNA, the CDR3 is TGTGCCAGCAGTGTGGCGGGTTCGGGCACCGGGGAGCTGTTTTTT. Its translation: CASSVAGSGTGELFF.

The genes are TRBV9 and TRBJ1-4; D unclear. V shed 4 bases and J shed 1 base, with 11 bases lying between them. CDR3 size: 15 residues. Germline values: CDR1 SGDLS, CDR2 YYNGEE. CDR3 region: CASSFPEGTNEKLFF. CDR3 nucleotide sequence: TGTGCCAGCAGCTTCCCCGAGGGAACTAATGAAAAACTGTTTTTT.

The V call is TRBV6-5, the J call TRBJ1-4; D possibly corresponds to TRBD1 (6 bases). Germline CDR1 is MNHEY and CDR2 is SVGAGI. The V end was cut by 8 bases, the J end by 4 bases, with 17 bases between. The CDR3 loop spans 15 amino acids. CDR3 loop: CASALGGQGNEKLFF. CDR3 DNA sequence: TGTGCCAGCGCCTTGGGGGGGCAGGGTAATGAAAAACTGTTTTTT.

The chain employs TRBV3-1 (or the pseudogene TRBV3-2) and TRBJ1-1; TRBD1 agrees at 10 bases. The germline V gene has CDR1 LGHDT and CDR2 YNNKEL (reference sequence). Trimming cost V 3 bases and J 12 bases; bases outside gene matches: 4. The CDR3 is made up of 12 amino acids. CDR3 loop: CASSHGQGETFF. The CDR3 region has the DNA TGTGCCAGCAGCCACGGACAGGGGGAGACTTTCTTT.

The chain has TRBV28 and TRBJ2-7, with 7 positions matching TRBD2. The germline V gene has CDR1 MDHEN and CDR2 SYDVKM. V was pared by 3 bases and J by 0 bases, with 2 bases of the junction left unmatched. The CDR3 has 14 residues. The chain's CDR3 is CASSFGTTSYEQYF. The CDR3 nucleotides are TGTGCCAGCAGTTTCGGGACTACCTCCTACGAGCAGTACTTC.

This sequence joins TRBV27 and TRBJ2-7; the match to TRBD2 covers 10 bases. This CDR3 spans 18 amino acids. Looked up from germline, CDR1 is MNHEY and CDR2 is SMNVEV (reference sequence). V lost 7 bases to trimming and J lost 1 base; unmatched junction nucleotides: 16. This CDR3 is CASTPIGLAEAVSYEQYF. DNA for the CDR3: TGTGCCAGCACCCCTATAGGACTAGCGGAGGCAGTTTCCTACGAGCAGTACTTC.

V is TRBV28 and J is TRBJ1-2; 8 bases align to TRBD1. After removal of 6 bases from V and 13 bases from J, the junction contained 10 bases not matched to a gene. The V gene's germline CDR1 is MDHEN and CDR2 SYDVKM. The CDR3 loop spans 12 amino acids. The CDR3 loop is CASSPTGGWGTF. CDR3 nucleotide sequence: TGTGCCAGCAGCCCAACAGGGGGATGGGGCACCTTC.

CDR3 sequence (DNA): TGTGCCAGCAGCGTAGCTCTAAACACTGAAGCTTTCTTT. Translated: CASSVALNTEAFF. The V and J genes are TRBV9 and TRBJ1-1; the D is unclear. The CDR3 spans 13 residues. The V and J ends lost 0 bases and 2 bases respectively, with 5 bases between them. The germline V gene has CDR1 SGDLS and CDR2 YYNGEE.

The V gene is TRBV18, the J gene TRBJ2-7; D call uncertain. The CDR3 runs 14 residues. The germline gives CDR1 KGHSH, CDR2 LQKENI. The germline V and J ends were trimmed by 0 bases and 3 bases, with 9 bases remaining between them. Written as DNA, the CDR3 is TGTGCCAGCTCACCACCGGGCTTTAACTACGAGCAGTACTTC. Translated: CASSPPGFNYEQYF.

V and J are TRBV5-1 and TRBJ2-3, with TRBD2 matching 11 bases. This CDR3 is built from 16 residues. Germline trimming cut 4 bases from V and 2 bases from J; bases unmatched to any gene: 6. Germline V gene sequence: CDR1 SGHRS, CDR2 YFSETQ. CDR3 in amino acids: CASSPGLAANTDTQYF. In nucleotides, the CDR3 is TGCGCCAGCAGCCCGGGACTAGCGGCTAACACAGATACGCAGTATTTT.

The chain joins TRBV28 to TRBJ2-7, with D perhaps matching TRBD2 (5 bases). Germline lookup yields CDR1 MDHEN and CDR2 SYDVKM. This CDR3 comprises 12 residues. Trimming stripped 5 bases from V and 8 bases from J, with 13 bases between. CDR3 in DNA: TGTGCCAGCAGTCCTAGCTTGGGTAAGCAGTACTTC. Encoded protein: CASSPSLGKQYF.

The chain couples TRBV15 to TRBJ2-1, with D perhaps TRBD2 (7 bases). Between the trimmed V and J ends, which lost 0 bases and 4 bases, there was a span of 16 bases. This CDR3 region has 17 residues. Germline V gene sequence: CDR1 LNHNV, CDR2 YYDKDF (reference sequence). The CDR3 sequence: CATSREGGGGAYNEQFF. As DNA, the CDR3 is TGTGCCACCAGCAGAGAGGGAGGCGGGGGCGCGTACAATGAGCAGTTCTTC.

The V gene is TRBV28, the J gene TRBJ1-3, with D perhaps matching TRBD1 (5 bases). V lost 4 bases to trimming and J lost 1 base, with 11 bases between them. This CDR3 comprises 15 residues. Looked up from germline, CDR1 is MDHEN and CDR2 is SYDVKM. CDR3 loop: CASSSTGISGNTIYF. The CDR3, as DNA: TGTGCCAGCAGTTCTACAGGAATATCTGGAAACACCATATATTTT. The full variable domain, in which reference TRBV28 and TRBJ1-3 provide the parts outside the CDR3, is DVKVTQSSRYLVKRTGEKVFLECVQDMDHENMFWYRQDPGLGLRLIYFSYDVKMKEKGDIPEGYSVSREKKERFSLILESASTNQTSMYLCASSSTGISGNTIYFGEGSWLTVV.

This clone was seen once. The V and J genes are TRBV7-9 and TRBJ1-2; no clear D gene. With 5 bases removed from V and 3 bases from J, the gap between germline ends came to 22 bases. CDR1 is SEHNR, CDR2 FQNEAQ, per germline (reference sequence). The CDR3 consists of 17 residues. For the CDR3, the DNA is TGTGCCAGCAGCCCCTCAAGTTCCATGGCCCAGGACTATGGCTACACCTTC. It encodes CASSPSSSMAQDYGYTF.

The chain is built from TRBV18 and TRBJ2-1; no clear D gene. Looked up from germline, CDR1 is KGHSH and CDR2 is LQKENI. The CDR3 sequence is 12 residues long. Trimming took 1 base from V and 7 from J, leaving 5 bases between them. In DNA, the CDR3 is TGTGCCAGCTCACCACTTTCAAATGAGCAGTTCTTC. Its protein product is CASSPLSNEQFF.

The chain combines TRBV5-4 with TRBJ1-2; D is unresolved. Germline V gives CDR1 SGHNT, CDR2 YYREEE (reference sequence). Trimming took 0 bases from V and 6 from J, leaving 9 bases between them. The CDR3 has 13 amino acids. The CDR3 protein is CASSLDGLDGYTF. The DNA of the CDR3 is TGTGCCAGCAGCTTGGATGGGTTGGATGGCTACACCTTC.

The chain carries TRBV9 and TRBJ1-1; D gene uncertain. CDR3 length equals 14 residues. Germline assignment: CDR1 SGDLS and CDR2 YYNGEE. V was trimmed by 0 bases and J by 0 bases, leaving 6 bases between them. CDR3 DNA: TGTGCCAGCAGCGTAGCCCAACTGAACACTGAAGCTTTCTTT. Encoded protein: CASSVAQLNTEAFF.

The genes are TRBV19 and TRBJ1-1; no clear D gene. The germline gives CDR1 LNHDA, CDR2 SQIVND (reference sequence). The V and J ends lost 4 bases and 0 bases respectively, with 6 bases between them. The CDR3 has 13 amino acids. The CDR3 DNA reads as TGTGCCAGTAGTAACACCCTGAACACTGAAGCTTTCTTT. Translating gives CASSNTLNTEAFF. Drawing the rest from reference TRBV19 and TRBJ1-1, the complete variable domain is DGGITQSPKYLFRKEGQNVTLSCEQNLNHDAMYWYRQDPGQGLRLIYYSQIVNDFQKGDIAEGYSVSREKKESFPLTVTSAQKNPTAFYLCASSNTLNTEAFFGQGTRLTVV.

The rearrangement uses TRBV30 and TRBJ2-1; tentative D call: TRBD2 (7 bases). Germline V gene lookup returns CDR1 GTSNPN and CDR2 SVGIG (reference sequence). The CDR3 totals 15 residues. Between the trimmed V and J ends, which lost 2 bases and 3 bases, there was a span of 14 bases. The DNA of the CDR3 is TGTGCCTGGAGTAAGAGGGGGGGCGTCTACAATGAGCAGTTCTTC. Translating it yields CAWSKRGGVYNEQFF. Filled out from reference TRBV30 and TRBJ2-1, the complete variable domain reads SQTIHQWPATLVQPVGSPLSLECTVEGTSNPNLYWYRQAAGRGLQLLFYSVGIGQISSEVPQNLSASRPQDRQFILSSKKLLLSDSGFYLCAWSKRGGVYNEQFFGPGTRLTVL.

This clone occurred a few times. The gene calls are TRBV19 and TRBJ1-2; possible D gene TRBD1, 5 bases. The CDR3 loop spans 20 amino acids. CDR1 and CDR2 (germline): LNHDA, SQIVND (reference sequence). Trimming stripped 7 bases from V and 4 bases from J, with 34 bases between. The DNA of the CDR3 is TGTGCCAGTACAATACGGAGGGGACGGACTCTACCCAAGGCCTTCTATGGCTACACCTTC. Protein sequence: CASTIRRGRTLPKAFYGYTF. The full variable domain, rest sourced from reference TRBV19 and TRBJ1-2, is DGGITQSPKYLFRKEGQNVTLSCEQNLNHDAMYWYRQDPGQGLRLIYYSQIVNDFQKGDIAEGYSVSREKKESFPLTVTSAQKNPTAFYLCASTIRRGRTLPKAFYGYTFGSGTRLTVV.